The 20 T cell receptor beta chains presented below share a single source sample, sequenced in a study of blood T cell repertoires in COVID-19. The assay was immunoSEQ multiplex PCR, and TCRdb's table has in-frame clones only and misses some. The sample contains about 310,000 clones, 85% to 90% of which appear only once. Input material: peripheral blood. All receptors derive from a man between 65 and 79 years old with acute or convalescent COVID-19.

The rearrangement uses TRBV6-6 and TRBJ2-7; the match to TRBD2 covers 8 bases. From germline, CDR1 is MNHNY and CDR2 SVGAGI (reference sequence). The trim removed 5 bases at V and 3 bases at J, leaving 9 bases unmatched. This CDR3 is 15 amino acids long. The CDR3 protein is CASSPTGGGLYEQYF. The CDR3 nucleotides read TGTGCCAGCAGTCCCACGGGGGGGGGCCTCTACGAGCAGTACTTC.

The rearrangement joins TRBV5-4 to TRBJ2-5; D call uncertain. There are 13 residues in the CDR3. Germline CDR1 SGHNT, CDR2 YYREEE (reference sequence). V lost 1 base and J lost 3, with 7 bases in between. CDR3 in amino acids: CASSLSPKETQYF. CDR3 nucleotide sequence: TGTGCCAGCAGCTTGAGCCCGAAAGAGACCCAGTACTTC.

V and J are TRBV5-1 and TRBJ1-6; a possible D gene is TRBD1 (5 bases). The V gene lost 1 base and the J gene lost 9 bases, with 11 bases spanning the gap. The length of the CDR3 is 14 residues. Looked up from germline, CDR1 is SGHRS and CDR2 is YFSETQ. The CDR3: CASSLIGGGSPLHF. CDR3 sequence (DNA): TGCGCCAGCAGCTTGATTGGGGGGGGTTCACCCCTCCACTTT.

Details on this clone: Compared with germline, one end of the junction differs, possibly owing to a read error. The V and J genes are TRBV12-3 or TRBV12-4 and TRBJ2-1; possibly TRBD2 for D (5 bases). The CDR3 totals 13 residues. CDR3 bases: TGTGCCAGCAGTTTGGGGAGCGAAGTCGGCTTCGTCTTC. It encodes CASSLGSEVGFVF.

The table lists this clone with a count of one. The chain links TRBV10-3 to TRBJ1-2, with 8 bases aligning to TRBD1. CDR3 size: 14 residues. V lost 4 bases and J lost 5; bases outside the gene matches: 6. Germline loops: CDR1 ENHRY, CDR2 SYGVKD. The CDR3 here is CAISGTGQAYGYTF. For the CDR3, the DNA is TGTGCCATCAGTGGTACGGGACAGGCGTATGGCTACACCTTC.

The genes are TRBV5-4 and TRBJ1-1; D is perhaps TRBD1 (6 bases). From germline, CDR1 is SGHNT and CDR2 YYREEE (reference sequence). V lost 0 bases and J lost 4, with 10 bases in between. The CDR3 loop spans 14 amino acids. The CDR3 region has the DNA TGTGCCAGCAGCTTGGGACAGGACACCACTGAAGCTTTCTTT. This gives the protein CASSLGQDTTEAFF.

The chain combines TRBV28 with TRBJ2-1; 7 nucleotides line up with TRBD2. CDR1 and CDR2 from the germline V gene are MDHEN and SYDVKM. The CDR3 has 17 amino acids. The ends lost 10 bases at V and 0 bases at J; junction bases unmatched: 15. CDR3 in amino acids: CATLPAGRRSSYNEQFF. Written as DNA, the CDR3 is TGTGCCACGCTGCCAGCGGGAAGGAGAAGCTCCTACAATGAGCAGTTCTTC.

This clone was observed once. V is TRBV7-3 and J is TRBJ1-1; D perhaps matches TRBD1 (5 bases). The CDR3 is made up of 12 amino acids. Germline CDR1 SGHTA, CDR2 FQGTGA. Trimming removed 2 bases at V and 6 bases at J, with 7 bases between. The CDR3 is CASSLVGAEAFF. CDR3 coding DNA: TGTGCCAGCAGCTTAGTAGGGGCTGAAGCTTTCTTT.

This chain links TRBV1 with TRBJ2-7; the DNA was not compared with TRBD2, the D call given in the table. TRBV1 is reported as a pseudogene. The CDR3 length is 15 residues. CDR3 coding DNA: TGCACCAGCAGCCTAGTGAATAGCGGTAGGTCCGAGCAGTACTTC. Translating it yields CTSSLVNSGRSEQYF.

V is TRBV6-2 or TRBV6-3 and J is TRBJ2-5; 7 nucleotides match TRBD2. This CDR3 region has 14 residues. The J segment lost 4 bases and the V segment lost 2 bases, leaving 4 bases of the junction unmatched. Germline CDR1 and CDR2: MNHEY and SVGEGT. This CDR3 reads CASSYGGGGETQYF. CDR3 DNA: TGTGCCAGCAGTTACGGCGGGGGAGGAGAGACCCAGTACTTC.

V gene TRBV11-2 combines with J gene TRBJ2-3, with 7 bases aligning to TRBD2. Per germline, CDR1 SGHAT and CDR2 FQNNGV. This CDR3 has 17 amino acids. V lost 2 bases and J lost 3; bases outside the gene matches: 11. CDR3 in DNA: TGTGCCAGCAGCTTAACCGGGGGGACGGACCGAACAGATACGCAGTATTTT. It encodes CASSLTGGTDRTDTQYF.

The chain employs TRBV5-1 and TRBJ1-1; 9 positions agree with TRBD1. J was trimmed by 2 bases and V by 4 bases; bases with no gene match: 6. CDR3 length: 15 amino acids. Per germline, CDR1 SGHRS and CDR2 YFSETQ. CDR3 bases: TGCGCCAGCAGCGAGGACAGGGGTCGAAACACTGAAGCTTTCTTT. The encoded protein is CASSEDRGRNTEAFF.

V usage is TRBV3-1 (or the pseudogene TRBV3-2) and J usage is TRBJ1-2; 9 bases match TRBD1. Looked up from germline, CDR1 is LGHDT and CDR2 is YNNKEL (reference sequence). V lost 2 bases to trimming and J lost 4 bases; unmatched junction nucleotides: 11. The CDR3 contains 17 residues. CDR3 bases: TGTGCCAGCAGCCAAAACCTGGGACAGGGAACCCGCTATGGCTACACCTTC. Protein sequence: CASSQNLGQGTRYGYTF.

V usage is TRBV19 and J usage is TRBJ1-2; TRBD1 is a possible D gene (5 bases). The CDR3 extends over 13 amino acids. V lost 6 bases and J 2 bases, leaving 10 bases between the germline ends. CDR1 LNHDA and CDR2 SQIVND come from the germline V gene (reference sequence). In nucleotides, the CDR3 is TGTGCCAGTAGCGCCAGGGCGAACTATGGCTACACCTTC. Amino acids: CASSARANYGYTF.

The rearrangement links TRBV5-8 to TRBJ1-6, with unresolved D. Trimming took off 1 base at V and 12 bases at J, with 8 bases between the two ends. Per the germline V gene, CDR1 is SGHTS and CDR2 is YDEGEE. The CDR3 is 12 residues long. CDR3 sequence reads: CASSLKTRPLHF. The CDR3 region has the DNA TGTGCCAGCAGCTTGAAGACAAGACCCCTCCACTTT.

This chain joins TRBV4-2 and TRBJ1-4; 11 bases are shared with TRBD1. Germline lookup yields CDR1 LGHNA and CDR2 YNFKEQ. Trimming cost V 2 bases and J 6 bases; bases outside gene matches: 17. This CDR3 is built from 20 residues. The CDR3 DNA is TGTGCCAGCAGCCAATACCCCGGGACAGGGGGAAAAGCGGCGGATGAAAAACTGTTTTTT. Protein sequence: CASSQYPGTGGKAADEKLFF.

This clone was seen a single time. The chain couples TRBV3-1 (or the pseudogene TRBV3-2) to TRBJ2-7; 9 nucleotides agree with TRBD2. The V and J ends lost 4 bases and 3 bases, in that order; junction bases with no gene match: 7. The CDR3 extends over 15 amino acids. Germline V gene lookup returns CDR1 LGHDT and CDR2 YNNKEL (reference sequence). The CDR3 bases are TGTGCCAGCAGCCTGGGAGCGGGAGGAATCTACGAGCAGTACTTC. As protein: CASSLGAGGIYEQYF.

The rearrangement joins TRBV5-8 to TRBJ2-3; D might be TRBD2 (6 bases). Germline CDR1 SGHTS, CDR2 YDEGEE. This CDR3 comprises 16 residues. The ends were cut back, 3 bases at V and 0 bases at J, with 14 bases in the middle. In DNA form, the CDR3 reads TGTGCCAGCAGCTCCGGGACTTCTCTTAGCACAGATACGCAGTATTTT. This gives the protein CASSSGTSLSTDTQYF.

The chain joins TRBV28 to TRBJ1-4; 8 bases fit TRBD1. V lost 4 bases and J lost 7; bases outside the gene matches: 8. This CDR3 has 15 amino acids. Per the germline V gene, CDR1 is MDHEN and CDR2 is SYDVKM. The CDR3 bases are TGTGCCAGCAGTTATATAGGGACAGGCCCTGAAAAACTGTTTTTT. It specifies CASSYIGTGPEKLFF. The whole variable domain, remainder taken from reference TRBV28 and TRBJ1-4, is DVKVTQSSRYLVKRTGEKVFLECVQDMDHENMFWYRQDPGLGLRLIYFSYDVKMKEKGDIPEGYSVSREKKERFSLILESASTNQTSMYLCASSYIGTGPEKLFFGSGTQLSVL.

V and J are TRBV27 and TRBJ2-7, with D possibly being TRBD2 (5 bases). The germline CDR1 and CDR2 sequences are MNHEY and SMNVEV (reference sequence). V lost 2 bases and J 6 bases, leaving 11 bases between the germline ends. This CDR3 is built from 13 residues. Here the CDR3 DNA reads TGTGCCAGCAGTTTAGAGGGCCGAGGCGAGCAGTACTTC. The encoded protein is CASSLEGRGEQYF.